This T cell receptor (beta chain) is from a study of graft-versus-host responses after intestinal transplantation. Study-wide context: Those transplanted obtained multivisceral, liver-intestinal, or isolated intestinal grafts. Every one of the recipients received anti-thymocyte globulin induction and afterwards took tacrolimus and steroids for around three years. Points from the study as a whole: Circulating GvH clone levels at their peak were associated with HvG declines (early post-transplant). Recipient marrow showed GvH clones, some seen first in ileum or blood.

Note on this clone: Its antigen is currently unknown.

Here immunoSEQ multiplex PCR was the method, and the copy in TCRdb shows in-frame clones only, minus some. The table has about 90,000 clones, 85% to 95% seen once; the top ten hold approximately 1.1%. The source is a human donor who was the organ donor for an intestinal transplant. Sequences were derived from unstimulated CD8+ T cells sorted from spleen or lymph node cells, sampled before transplant.

This CDR3 is CASSPQGLAAENEQFF. The CDR3 DNA follows: TGTGCCAGCAGCCCCCAGGGACTAGCGGCAGAGAATGAGCAGTTCTTC. V usage is TRBV9 and J usage is TRBJ2-1; 11 bases agree with TRBD2. Trimming removed 4 bases from V and 7 bases from J; junction bases left unmatched: 10. This CDR3 is built from 16 residues. CDR1 is SGDLS, CDR2 YYNGEE, per germline.